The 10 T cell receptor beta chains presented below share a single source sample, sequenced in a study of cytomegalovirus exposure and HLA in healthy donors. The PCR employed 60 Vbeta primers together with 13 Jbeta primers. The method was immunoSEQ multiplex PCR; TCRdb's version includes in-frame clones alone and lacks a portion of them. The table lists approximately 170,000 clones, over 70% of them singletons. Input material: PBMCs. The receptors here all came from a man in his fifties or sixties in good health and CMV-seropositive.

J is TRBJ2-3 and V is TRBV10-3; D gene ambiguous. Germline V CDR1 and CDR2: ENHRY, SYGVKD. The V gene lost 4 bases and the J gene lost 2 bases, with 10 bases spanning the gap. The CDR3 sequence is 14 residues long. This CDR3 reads CAISVGGTTDTQYF. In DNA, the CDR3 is TGTGCCATCAGTGTCGGCGGAACCACAGATACGCAGTATTTT.

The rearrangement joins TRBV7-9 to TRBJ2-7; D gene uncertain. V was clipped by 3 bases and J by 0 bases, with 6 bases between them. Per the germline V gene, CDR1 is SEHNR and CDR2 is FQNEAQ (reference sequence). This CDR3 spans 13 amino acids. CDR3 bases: TGTGCCAGCAGCTTTAGTTCCTCCTACGAGCAGTACTTC. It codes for CASSFSSSYEQYF.

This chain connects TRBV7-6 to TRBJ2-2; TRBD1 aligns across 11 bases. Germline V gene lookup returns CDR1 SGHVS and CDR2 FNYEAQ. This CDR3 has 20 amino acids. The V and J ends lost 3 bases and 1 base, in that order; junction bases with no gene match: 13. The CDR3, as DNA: TGTGCCAGCAGCTTCTTACTCAGGACAGGGGGCCTCTTGAACACCGGGGAGCTGTTTTTT. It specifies CASSFLLRTGGLLNTGELFF. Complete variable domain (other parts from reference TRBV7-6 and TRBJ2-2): GAGVSQSPRYKVTKRGQDVALRCDPISGHVSLYWYRQALGQGPEFLTYFNYEAQQDKSGLPNDRFSAERPEGSISTLTIQRTEQRDSAMYRCASSFLLRTGGLLNTGELFFGEGSRLTVL.

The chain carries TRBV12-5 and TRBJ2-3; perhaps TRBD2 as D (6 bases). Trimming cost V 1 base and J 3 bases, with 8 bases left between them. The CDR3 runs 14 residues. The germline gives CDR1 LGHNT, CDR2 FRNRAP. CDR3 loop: CASGLDGTTDTQYF. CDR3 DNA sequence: TGTGCTAGTGGTTTGGACGGGACTACAGATACGCAGTATTTT.

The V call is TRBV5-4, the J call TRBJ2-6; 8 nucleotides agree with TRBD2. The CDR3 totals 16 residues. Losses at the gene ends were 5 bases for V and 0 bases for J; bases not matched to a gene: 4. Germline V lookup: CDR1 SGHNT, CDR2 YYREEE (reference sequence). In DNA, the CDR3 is TGTGCCAGCAGTCCAAGCGGGGGCTCTGGGGCCAACGTCCTGACTTTC. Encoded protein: CASSPSGGSGANVLTF.

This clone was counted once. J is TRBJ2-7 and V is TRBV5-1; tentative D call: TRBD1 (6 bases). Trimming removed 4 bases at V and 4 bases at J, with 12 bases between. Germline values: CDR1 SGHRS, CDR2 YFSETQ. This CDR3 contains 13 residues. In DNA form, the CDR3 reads TGCGCCAGCAGCCCGTCGACAGGTTACGAGCAGTACTTC. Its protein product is CASSPSTGYEQYF.

CDR3 bases: TGTGCCAGCAGCCAAGTGGGCCTAGCGCTCTACAATGAGCAGTTCTTC. Protein sequence: CASSQVGLALYNEQFF. This sequence joins TRBV14 and TRBJ2-1; TRBD2 is a possible D gene (6 bases). CDR1 and CDR2 from the germline V gene are SGHDN and FVKESK. Between the trimmed V and J ends, which lost 1 base and 3 bases, there was a span of 13 bases. The CDR3 length is 16 residues. Full variable domain (rest looked up from reference TRBV14 and TRBJ2-1): EAGVTQFPSHSVIEKGQTVTLRCDPISGHDNLYWYRRVMGKEIKFLLHFVKESKQDESGMPNNRFLAERTGGTYSTLKVQPAELEDSGVYFCASSQVGLALYNEQFFGPGTRLTVL.

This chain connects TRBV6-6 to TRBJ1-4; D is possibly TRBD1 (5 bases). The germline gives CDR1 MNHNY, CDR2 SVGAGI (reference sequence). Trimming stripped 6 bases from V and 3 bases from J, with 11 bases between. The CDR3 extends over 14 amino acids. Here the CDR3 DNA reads TGTGCCAGCAGCGTTACGGGGGCTAATGAAAAACTGTTTTTT. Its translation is CASSVTGANEKLFF.

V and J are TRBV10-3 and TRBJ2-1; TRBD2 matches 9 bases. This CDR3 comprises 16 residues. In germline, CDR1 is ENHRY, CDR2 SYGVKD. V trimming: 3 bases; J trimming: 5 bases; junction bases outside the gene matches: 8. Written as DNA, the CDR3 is TGTGCCATCAGTGACCCAGGGCGGGAGGGGGACAATGAGCAGTTCTTC. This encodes CAISDPGREGDNEQFF.

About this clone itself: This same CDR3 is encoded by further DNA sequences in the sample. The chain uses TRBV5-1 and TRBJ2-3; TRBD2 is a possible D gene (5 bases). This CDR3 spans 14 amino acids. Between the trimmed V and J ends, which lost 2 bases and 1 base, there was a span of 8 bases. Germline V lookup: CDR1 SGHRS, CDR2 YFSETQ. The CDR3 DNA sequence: TGCGCCAGCAGCTTCGAGGGTGGCACAGATACGCAGTATTTT. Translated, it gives CASSFEGGTDTQYF.